The next 23 T cell receptor beta chains were all read from a single sample in a study of T-cell memory formation after mild COVID-19. TCRdb fed the 5' RACE reads into MiXCR, producing one record per CDR3 protein. The sample records about 340,000 distinct CDR3 sequences, 20% to 25% being singletons. Sequenced: PBMCs or a T cell subset sorted from them (not recorded which). These receptors originate from an adult woman who had mild COVID-19 (a few samples of this study predate the infection). Cell type and time point are not known.

This clonotype occurred a few times. J is TRBJ1-1 and V is TRBV5-1; the match to TRBD1 covers 7 bases. The germline gives CDR1 SGHRS, CDR2 YFSETQ. Trimming removed 2 bases from V and 0 bases from J; junction bases left unmatched: 13. This CDR3 has 18 residues. CDR3 protein: CASSFGGLGDSMNTEAFF. As DNA, the CDR3 is TGCGCCAGCAGCTTTGGTGGCCTGGGGGACAGCATGAACACTGAAGCTTTCTTT.

The rearrangement joins TRBV12-3 or TRBV12-4 to TRBJ1-1; D may be TRBD1 (5 bases). The CDR3 consists of 12 residues. Between the trimmed V and J ends, which lost 3 bases and 7 bases, there was a span of 9 bases. CDR3 in DNA: TGTGCCAGCAGTTTGGGGGACTTTGAAGCTTTCTTT. Amino acids: CASSLGDFEAFF.

This clonotype occurred once. The rearrangement links TRBV10-3 to TRBJ2-1; D remains unclear. CDR1 is ENHRY, CDR2 SYGVKD, per germline. Trimming pared 3 bases from V and 0 bases from J, leaving 3 bases between. The CDR3 is made up of 13 amino acids. The CDR3 DNA reads TGTGCCATCAGTGAAGGCTCCTACAATGAGCAGTTCTTC. Translating it yields CAISEGSYNEQFF.

This clonotype has more than one count but fewer than ten. V is TRBV5-1 and J is TRBJ2-4; no clear D. CDR1 is SGHRS, CDR2 YFSETQ, per germline. This CDR3 is built from 13 residues. V shed 6 bases and J shed 0 bases, with 7 bases lying between them. In DNA, the CDR3 is TGCGCCAGCAATGACCTAGCCAAAAACATTCAGTACTTC. Its protein product is CASNDLAKNIQYF.

This clonotype came up a few times. The chain links TRBV30 to TRBJ2-7; 10 positions agree with TRBD2. J was trimmed by 0 bases and V by 7 bases; bases with no gene match: 3. This CDR3 spans 13 amino acids. Germline V gene sequence: CDR1 GTSNPN, CDR2 SVGIG (reference sequence). CDR3 loop: CASTSGNSYEQYF. CDR3 in DNA: TGTGCCTCAACTAGCGGGAACTCCTACGAGCAGTACTTC.

This clonotype was observed a few times. The rearrangement joins TRBV30 to TRBJ2-5; D is ambiguous. V was clipped by 5 bases and J by 3 bases, with 7 bases between them. The CDR3 has 11 residues. CDR1 and CDR2 (germline): GTSNPN, SVGIG (reference sequence). CDR3 bases: TGTGCCTGGGATGTTAAAGAGACCCAGTACTTC. Translating it yields CAWDVKETQYF.

This clonotype has just one count. This chain links TRBV11-3 with TRBJ2-1, with TRBD1 as a possible D gene (6 bases). The CDR3 runs to 16 residues. Germline V lookup: CDR1 SGHNT, CDR2 YENEEA. Trimming removed 4 bases from V and 0 bases from J, with 13 bases in between. DNA for the CDR3: TGTGCCAGCAGCTCGCGGACAGCAAGCTCCTACAATGAGCAGTTCTTC. Protein sequence: CASSSRTASSYNEQFF.

The CDR3 nucleotides are TGTGCCAGCAGCTTAGGGGAGTTGTCGAATGAAAAACTGTTTTTT. Its translation: CASSLGELSNEKLFF. J is TRBJ1-4 and V is TRBV7-9; D uncertain. CDR3 length equals 15 residues. The germline V gene has CDR1 SEHNR and CDR2 FQNEAQ (reference sequence). Trimming left V 1 base short and J 5 bases short, with 11 bases between.

The gene calls are TRBV5-1 and TRBJ2-7; TRBD2 matches 13 bases. V dropped 4 bases and J dropped 0; count of bases not matched to a gene: 7. Germline assignment: CDR1 SGHRS and CDR2 YFSETQ. CDR3 length: 17 residues. CDR3 sequence reads: CASSTGLAGPDSYEQYF. The CDR3, as DNA: TGCGCCAGCAGCACGGGACTAGCGGGACCCGACTCCTACGAGCAGTACTTC.

V and J are TRBV7-8 and TRBJ2-1, with D tentatively TRBD2 (5 bases). The germline V gene encodes CDR1 SGHVS and CDR2 FQNEAQ. Trimming took 1 base from V and 8 from J, leaving 15 bases between them. This CDR3 spans 15 amino acids. The CDR3 sequence: CASSLDPGGPDEQFF. The DNA for the CDR3 is TGTGCCAGCAGCTTAGACCCTGGAGGCCCCGATGAGCAGTTCTTC.

A few counts support this clonotype. This sequence joins TRBV9 and TRBJ2-7; no firm D call. V shed 0 bases and J shed 0 bases, with 13 bases lying between them. This CDR3 comprises 16 residues. The germline V gene encodes CDR1 SGDLS and CDR2 YYNGEE. CDR3 loop: CASSVGGLLSSYEQYF. The CDR3 DNA is TGTGCCAGCAGCGTAGGTGGGCTGCTGAGCTCCTACGAGCAGTACTTC.

The CDR3 nucleotides read TGTGCCAGCAGCGAGACAGGGCAGGCCCAGTACTTC. Its translation is CASSETGQAQYF. The chain links TRBV2 to TRBJ2-5; TRBD1 agrees at 7 bases. V lost 6 bases to trimming and J lost 9 bases; unmatched junction nucleotides: 7. Germline loops: CDR1 SNHLY, CDR2 FYNNEI. This CDR3 contains 12 residues.

The CDR3 sequence: CSAVLAAGNTDTQYF. In nucleotides, the CDR3 is TGCAGTGCAGTGCTAGCGGCGGGGAACACAGATACGCAGTATTTT. This chain uses TRBV20-1 with TRBJ2-3, with TRBD2 matching over 7 bases. The CDR3 contains 15 residues. Germline assignment: CDR1 DFQATT and CDR2 SNEGSKA (reference sequence). J lost 2 bases, V lost 6 bases, and 11 bases had no gene match.

CDR3 in DNA: TGTGCCAGTAGTCCCCGGAGGGACGGTCGCTACGAGCAGTACTTC. Its protein product is CASSPRRDGRYEQYF. The chain carries TRBV19 and TRBJ2-7, with D tentatively TRBD2 (6 bases). From germline, CDR1 is LNHDA and CDR2 SQIVND (reference sequence). The CDR3 sequence is 15 residues long. The V end was cut by 5 bases, the J end by 3 bases, with 17 bases between.

CDR3 bases: TGTGCCAGCCTGGGAATAGCGGGCGTCTACAATGAGCAGTTCTTC. It encodes CASLGIAGVYNEQFF. The rearrangement joins TRBV6-1 to TRBJ2-1; 7 bases align to TRBD2. The CDR3 sequence is 15 residues long. Germline CDR1 MNHNS, CDR2 SASEGT. J was trimmed by 3 bases and V by 8 bases; bases with no gene match: 10.

This clonotype was observed a handful of times. The chain links TRBV11-1 to TRBJ2-5; 7 bases are shared with TRBD2. Trimming removed 2 bases from V and 6 bases from J; junction bases left unmatched: 12. The CDR3 is 16 residues long. Germline V gene lookup returns CDR1 SGHAT and CDR2 FQDESV (reference sequence). This CDR3 is CASSLRGLEAAKTQYF. The CDR3 DNA follows: TGTGCCAGCAGCTTAAGAGGACTAGAGGCAGCGAAGACCCAGTACTTC.

The chain uses TRBV20-1 and TRBJ2-1, with D maybe TRBD2 (5 bases). Trimming took 5 bases from V and 6 from J, leaving 11 bases between them. Germline V gives CDR1 DFQATT, CDR2 SNEGSKA (reference sequence). CDR3 length: 12 residues. DNA of the CDR3: TGCAGTGCTTCACTAGGTAGCAATGAGCAGTTCTTC. As protein: CSASLGSNEQFF.

The chain links TRBV5-1 to TRBJ2-1, with 15 bases aligning to TRBD2. V shed 3 bases, J shed 2 bases, and the junction held 0 bases outside the gene matches. Germline lookup yields CDR1 SGHRS and CDR2 YFSETQ. The CDR3 extends over 16 amino acids. The CDR3 coding sequence is TGCGCCAGCAGCTGGACTAGCGGGGGGGCCTACAATGAGCAGTTCTTC. Its protein is CASSWTSGGAYNEQFF.

V usage is TRBV4-1 and J usage is TRBJ2-7; TRBD2 aligns across 7 bases. V gave up 3 bases and J gave up 5 bases; unmatched junction bases: 10. CDR3 length: 15 residues. CDR1 and CDR2 from the germline V gene are MGHRA and YSYEKL. For the CDR3, the DNA is TGCGCCAGCAGCCAGATAGCGGGTGTGGAGGACGAGCAGTACTTC. Amino acids: CASSQIAGVEDEQYF.

The gene calls are TRBV7-2 and TRBJ2-5, with D uncertain. V lost 1 base and J 5 bases, leaving 8 bases between the germline ends. The length of the CDR3 is 13 residues. CDR1 is SGHTA, CDR2 FQGNSA, per germline. CDR3 bases: TGTGCCAGCAGCTTAGGGCGGCGGGAGACCCAGTACTTC. Translated, it gives CASSLGRRETQYF.

This clonotype was counted between two and nine times. The rearrangement joins TRBV18 to TRBJ1-1; D gene unclear. The CDR3 has 16 amino acids. The germline CDR1 and CDR2 sequences are KGHSH and LQKENI. Trimming removed 0 bases from V and 1 base from J, with 12 bases in between. The CDR3 DNA follows: TGTGCCAGCTCACCACCGCGATCTACAGCGAACACTGAAGCTTTCTTT. This gives the protein CASSPPRSTANTEAFF.

The chain employs TRBV6-4 and TRBJ2-2, with TRBD1 matching over 8 bases. The ends lost 4 bases at V and 3 bases at J; junction bases unmatched: 4. This CDR3 is built from 15 residues. Germline V gene sequence: CDR1 MRHNA, CDR2 SNTAGT. The CDR3 here is CASSVQGADTGELFF. CDR3 sequence (DNA): TGTGCCAGCAGTGTTCAGGGGGCTGACACCGGGGAGCTGTTTTTT.

The V gene is TRBV7-9, the J gene TRBJ1-3, with D perhaps TRBD1 (6 bases). V was clipped by 5 bases and J by 2 bases, with 19 bases between them. Germline V gene lookup returns CDR1 SEHNR and CDR2 FQNEAQ (reference sequence). The CDR3 has 17 amino acids. The CDR3 sequence is CASSIAAGAGAGNTIYF. The CDR3 nucleotides are TGTGCCAGCAGCATCGCTGCAGGGGCCGGTGCTGGAAACACCATATATTTT.